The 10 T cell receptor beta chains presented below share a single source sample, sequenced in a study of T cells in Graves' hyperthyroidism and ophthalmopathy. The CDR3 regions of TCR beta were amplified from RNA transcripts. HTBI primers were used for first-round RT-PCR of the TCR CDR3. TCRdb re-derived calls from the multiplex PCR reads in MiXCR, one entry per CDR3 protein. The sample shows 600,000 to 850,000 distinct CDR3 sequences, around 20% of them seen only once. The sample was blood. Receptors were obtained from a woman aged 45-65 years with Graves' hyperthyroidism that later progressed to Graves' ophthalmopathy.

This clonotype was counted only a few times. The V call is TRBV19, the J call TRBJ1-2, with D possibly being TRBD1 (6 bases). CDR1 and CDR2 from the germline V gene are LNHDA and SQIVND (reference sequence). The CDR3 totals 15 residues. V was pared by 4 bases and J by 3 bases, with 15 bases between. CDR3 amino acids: CASSTQGGVDYGYTF. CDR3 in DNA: TGTGCCAGTAGTACACAAGGGGGAGTGGACTATGGCTACACCTTC.

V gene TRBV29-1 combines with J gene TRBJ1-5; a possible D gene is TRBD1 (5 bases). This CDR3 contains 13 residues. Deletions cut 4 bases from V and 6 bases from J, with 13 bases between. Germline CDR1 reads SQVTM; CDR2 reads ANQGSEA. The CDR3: CSVGGGYGQPQHF. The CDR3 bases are TGCAGCGTTGGTGGGGGGTACGGTCAGCCCCAGCATTTT.

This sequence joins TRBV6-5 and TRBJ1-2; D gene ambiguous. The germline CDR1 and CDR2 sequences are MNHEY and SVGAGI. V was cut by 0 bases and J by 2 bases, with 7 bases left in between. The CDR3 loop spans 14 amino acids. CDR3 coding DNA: TGTGCCAGCAGTTACTCGGCTACCAACTATGGCTACACCTTC. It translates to CASSYSATNYGYTF.

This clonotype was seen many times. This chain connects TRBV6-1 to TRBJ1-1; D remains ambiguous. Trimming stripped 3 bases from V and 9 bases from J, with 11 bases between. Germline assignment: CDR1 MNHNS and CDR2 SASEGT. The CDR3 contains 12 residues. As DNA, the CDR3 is TGTGCCAGCAGTGACCTGGGTGTACAAGCTTTCTTT. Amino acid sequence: CASSDLGVQAFF.

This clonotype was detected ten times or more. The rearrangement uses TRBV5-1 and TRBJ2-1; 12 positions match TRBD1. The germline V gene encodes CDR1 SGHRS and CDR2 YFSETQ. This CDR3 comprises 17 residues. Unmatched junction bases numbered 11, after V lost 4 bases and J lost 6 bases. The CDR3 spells CASSPGQGAHGVNEQFF. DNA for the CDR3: TGCGCCAGCAGCCCGGGACAGGGGGCCCACGGTGTCAATGAGCAGTTCTTC.

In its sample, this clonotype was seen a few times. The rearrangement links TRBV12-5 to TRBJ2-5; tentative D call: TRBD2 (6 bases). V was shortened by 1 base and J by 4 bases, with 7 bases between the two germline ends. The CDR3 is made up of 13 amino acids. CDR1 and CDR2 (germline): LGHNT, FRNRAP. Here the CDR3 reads CASGLGLGETQYF. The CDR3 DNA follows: TGTGCTAGTGGTTTGGGACTAGGAGAGACCCAGTACTTC.

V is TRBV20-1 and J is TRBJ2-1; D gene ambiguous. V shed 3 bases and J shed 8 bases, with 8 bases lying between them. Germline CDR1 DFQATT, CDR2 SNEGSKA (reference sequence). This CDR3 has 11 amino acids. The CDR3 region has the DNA TGCAGTGCTAGGGTTTGGGATGAGCAGTTCTTC. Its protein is CSARVWDEQFF.

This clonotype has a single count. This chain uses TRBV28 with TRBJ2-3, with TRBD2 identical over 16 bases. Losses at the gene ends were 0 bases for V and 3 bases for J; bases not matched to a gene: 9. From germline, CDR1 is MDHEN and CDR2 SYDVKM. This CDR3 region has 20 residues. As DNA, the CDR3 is TGTGCCAGCAGTTTATGGGAGGGACTAGCGGGAGGGCCCTCGACAGATACGCAGTATTTT. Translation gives CASSLWEGLAGGPSTDTQYF.

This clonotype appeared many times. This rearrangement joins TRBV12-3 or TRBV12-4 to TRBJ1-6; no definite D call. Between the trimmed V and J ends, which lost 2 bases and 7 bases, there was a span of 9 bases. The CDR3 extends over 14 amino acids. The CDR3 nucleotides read TGTGCCAGCAGTTTAAGCGGAATCAATTCACCCCTCCACTTT. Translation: CASSLSGINSPLHF.

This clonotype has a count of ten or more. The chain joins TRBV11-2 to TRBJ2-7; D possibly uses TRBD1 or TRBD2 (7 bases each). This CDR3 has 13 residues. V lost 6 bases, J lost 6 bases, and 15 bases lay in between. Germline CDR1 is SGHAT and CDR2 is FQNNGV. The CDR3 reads CASRYTGEGEQYF. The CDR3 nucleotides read TGTGCCAGCAGATATACAGGGGAGGGCGAGCAGTACTTC. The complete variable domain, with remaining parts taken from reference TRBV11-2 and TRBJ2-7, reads EAGVAQSPRYKIIEKRQSVAFWCNPISGHATLYWYQQILGQGPKLLIQFQNNGVVDDSQLPKDRFSAERLKGVDSTLKIQPAKLEDSAVYLCASRYTGEGEQYFGPGTRLTVT.